Listed here is a single T cell receptor (beta chain). This clonotype was observed a handful of times. The antigen it binds to is not known. No much larger clonotype is one base removed from it; base qualities were not supplied. Reading from cysteine to phenylalanine, the CDR3 counts 16 amino acids. Only the CDR3 portion is preserved as DNA: 48 bases, with reading frame beginning at the first base. V lost 4 bases and J lost 0 bases; the stretch between them is 14 bases long. As encoded in the germline V gene, CDR1 is SGHTA while CDR2 is FQGNSA. The intended sense of this specimen's time point label: healthy volunteer bleed at 6 weeks. Total RNA was extracted from unfractionated whole blood that had been collected in Tempus Blood RNA tubes. Roughly 5 healthy volunteers served as TCR sequencing controls and were bled at day 0, 2 weeks and 6 weeks. The protocol used for the library was RACE. Sequencing was performed on a NextSeq 500. During library preparation, unique molecular identifiers were attached to individual cDNA molecules so that TCRs could be counted quantitatively and reproducibly. On the study's bioinformatics: A median of about 100,000 TCRs per sample was observed, with a range of about 20,000 to 750,000. The Decombinator software suite was used to annotate the V, J and CDR3 of the TCR reads. Every sample was subsampled to the same number of TCRs (28,000) for the PS versus PT1 abundance plots. Expanded TCRs were defined as absent before sensitization and observed at least eight times at the 2-week time point. The public reads were reanalyzed by TCRdb: fastp trimming at Q25, MiXCR alignment, in-frame beta chains only. Duplicate CDR3 protein sequences are folded into a single record with the most common DNA and genes. These V and J calls rely on TCRdb rather than the paper's analysis. The sample table lists about 65,000 distinct CDR3 sequences, 6% to 7% of them with a count of one. Around 3.4% of the sample goes to the ten largest clones.

The sample originates from a study of human T cells and chemical hapten exposure (dated by TCRdb to about 2021). Regarding the research as a whole: The libraries were sequenced as a pool, and the TCR yield per sample differed mostly because of small variations in library volumes within the pool. The study tracked peripheral blood TCR repertoire changes in vivo during primary and secondary sensitization to the hapten diphenylcyclopropenone (DPC) in alopecia patients. From each blood RNA sample, both TCR alpha and TCR beta chains were sequenced. Broader findings and caveats from the paper: DPC sensitization did not change how many TCRs were above 1 in 1000 frequency, and no evidence was found of alterations in global repertoire structure. Repeated subsampling changed both the strength of the expansion versus patch-test correlation and the threshold at which that correlation became significant.

Here the chain combines TRBV7-2 and TRBJ2-3; matching of 6 bases hints at TRBD2 as the D gene. The TCR sequence derives from a female donor in good health. Some clones in this sample may be carry-over from other donors' samples. Sequenced sample: whole blood. CDR3 sequence: CASSSMGLASTDTQYF. The base sequence is TGTGCCAGCAGCTCTATGGGGCTAGCGAGCACAGATACGCAGTATTTT.